Following are 26 T cell receptor beta chains from one sample sequenced in a study of T cell repertoires in cytomegalovirus infection. TCRdb passed the reads through MiXCR, listing each CDR3 protein once. The table lists more than 150,000 distinct CDR3 sequences, approximately 19% of them singletons. The sequenced sample was PBMCs. The receptors were sampled from a human donor in good health (CMV status not recorded). Some clones in this sample may be carry-over from other donors' samples.

This clonotype occurred once. This sequence may be a read error, since a much larger clone differs from it by one base. The CDR3 here is CASSESGNEQFF. CDR3 DNA: TGTGCCAGCAGTGAATCGGGGAATGAGCAGTTCTTC. V is TRBV25-1 and J is TRBJ2-1; weak D call: TRBD2 (5 bases). The CDR3 is 12 amino acids. Germline V CDR1 and CDR2: MGHDK, SYGVNS. Trimming removed 1 base from V and 7 bases from J, with 5 bases in between. Full variable domain (outside the CDR3, taken from reference TRBV25-1 and TRBJ2-1): EADIYQTPRYLVIGTGKKITLECSQTMGHDKMYWYQQDPGMELHLIHYSYGVNSTEKGDLSSESTVSRIRTEHFPLTLESARPSHTSQYLCASSESGNEQFFGPGTRLTVL.

The genes are TRBV5-8 and TRBJ2-6; D may be TRBD1 or TRBD2 (5 bases each). The CDR3 is made up of 18 amino acids. Per germline, CDR1 SGHTS and CDR2 YDEGEE. V was pared by 4 bases and J by 3 bases, with 20 bases between. For the CDR3, the DNA is TGTGCCAGCAGCCCCAGGGCGGGTTTATTAGGTGGGGCCAACGTCCTGACTTTC. It specifies CASSPRAGLLGGANVLTF. Supplemented by reference TRBV5-8 and TRBJ2-6, the full variable domain reads EAGVTQSPTHLIKTRGQQATLRCSPISGHTSVYWYQQALGLGLQFLLWYDEGEERNRGNFPPRFSGRQFPNYSSELNVNALELEDSALYLCASSPRAGLLGGANVLTFGAGSRLTVL.

This clonotype has a handful of counts. This CDR3 reads CASSRGQAIDEQFF. The CDR3 DNA reads TGTGCCAGTAGTCGGGGACAGGCAATCGATGAGCAGTTCTTC. The V and J genes are TRBV19 and TRBJ2-1, with 8 nucleotides matching TRBD1. The junction had 8 bases not matched to a gene; V was cut back by 5 bases and J by 8 bases. This CDR3 has 14 residues. Germline V CDR1 and CDR2: LNHDA, SQIVND (reference sequence).

The chain combines TRBV19 with TRBJ1-2, with D uncertain. This CDR3 is 14 amino acids long. The V end was cut by 7 bases, the J end by 2 bases, with 14 bases between. Looked up from germline, CDR1 is LNHDA and CDR2 is SQIVND (reference sequence). CDR3 DNA sequence: TGTGCCAGTACCATACAATGGTCCAACTATGGCTACACCTTC. Translating it yields CASTIQWSNYGYTF.

The sample holds a few counts of this clonotype. The chain carries TRBV5-1 and TRBJ1-2; maybe TRBD1 (5 bases). V was cut by 4 bases and J by 2 bases, with 12 bases left in between. Germline V lookup: CDR1 SGHRS, CDR2 YFSETQ. This CDR3 is built from 14 residues. CDR3 residues: CASSTSGTNYGYTF. Written as DNA, the CDR3 is TGCGCCAGCAGCACCTCCGGGACGAACTATGGCTACACCTTC. Drawing the rest from reference TRBV5-1 and TRBJ1-2, the complete variable domain is KAGVTQTPRYLIKTRGQQVTLSCSPISGHRSVSWYQQTPGQGLQFLFEYFSETQRNKGNFPGRFSGRQFSNSRSEMNVSTLELGDSALYLCASSTSGTNYGYTFGSGTRLTVV.

The sample holds many counts of this clonotype. The chain couples TRBV7-3 to TRBJ2-3; weak D call: TRBD1 (6 bases). The germline V gene encodes CDR1 SGHTA and CDR2 FQGTGA. V was trimmed by 4 bases and J by 15 bases, leaving 26 bases between them. The CDR3 extends over 15 amino acids. CDR3 DNA: TGTGCCAGCAGCTCCCTTATATGGTGGGGGACAAAAGGATATTTT. The encoded protein is CASSSLIWWGTKGYF.

This clonotype occurred many times. This sequence joins TRBV7-2 and TRBJ2-7; D is possibly TRBD2 (7 bases). This CDR3 spans 17 amino acids. Trimming cost V 0 bases and J 4 bases, with 19 bases left between them. Looked up from germline, CDR1 is SGHTA and CDR2 is FQGNSA. CDR3 in amino acids: CASSLALGRERGYEQYF. CDR3 bases: TGTGCCAGCAGCTTAGCGCTAGGGCGGGAGAGGGGGTACGAGCAGTACTTC.

CDR3 DNA sequence: TGCGCCAGCAGCCTCGACGGATACAATCAGCCCCAGCATTTT. Residues: CASSLDGYNQPQHF. V usage is TRBV5-1 and J usage is TRBJ1-5, with unresolved D. Trimming took off 4 bases at V and 3 bases at J, with 11 bases between the two ends. The CDR3 runs 14 residues. Germline V gene lookup returns CDR1 SGHRS and CDR2 YFSETQ.

The chain employs TRBV2 and TRBJ2-1, with 10 bases aligning to TRBD2. Trimming removed 8 bases from V and 8 bases from J; junction bases left unmatched: 12. The CDR3 is 15 amino acids. The V gene's germline CDR1 is SNHLY and CDR2 FYNNEI. Here the CDR3 DNA reads TGTGCCAGCTCTATGGGGCCTAGCGGGAGCCATGAGCAGTTCTTC. Protein product: CASSMGPSGSHEQFF.

The chain has TRBV30 and TRBJ2-1; 9 bases fit TRBD1. The J segment lost 5 bases and the V segment lost 3 bases, leaving 11 bases of the junction unmatched. The CDR3 length is 16 residues. Germline-derived CDR1 and CDR2 are GTSNPN and SVGIG (reference sequence). The CDR3 here is CAWREETGGAHNEQFF. For the CDR3, the DNA is TGTGCCTGGAGGGAGGAAACAGGGGGCGCCCACAATGAGCAGTTCTTC.

This clonotype has just a few counts. The V call is TRBV27, the J call TRBJ1-2; 9 bases fit TRBD1. Germline CDR1 and CDR2: MNHEY and SMNVEV (reference sequence). The CDR3 contains 14 residues. J lost 7 bases, V lost 5 bases, and 8 bases had no gene match. The CDR3 nucleotides are TGTGCCAGCAGTACCCCGACAGGGGGGTTTGGCTACACCTTC. This sequence encodes CASSTPTGGFGYTF.

At least ten counts were recorded for this clonotype. The chain uses TRBV29-1 and TRBJ2-1, with 14 bases aligning to TRBD2. V lost 7 bases and J lost 0; bases outside the gene matches: 2. Germline V gives CDR1 SQVTM, CDR2 ANQGSEA. The CDR3 runs 15 residues. CDR3: CSAGTSGSSYNEQFF. CDR3 sequence (DNA): TGCAGCGCTGGGACTAGCGGGAGCTCCTACAATGAGCAGTTCTTC.

This clonotype was detected ten times or more. The chain couples TRBV19 to TRBJ2-4; D possibly corresponds to TRBD1 (5 bases). The germline V and J ends were trimmed by 0 bases and 0 bases, with 12 bases remaining between them. The CDR3 sequence is 17 residues long. Germline V gene data show CDR1 as LNHDA and CDR2 as SQIVND (reference sequence). This chain's CDR3 is CASSIEGRGLAKNIQYF. Here the CDR3 DNA reads TGTGCCAGTAGTATAGAAGGAAGGGGTTTAGCCAAAAACATTCAGTACTTC.

This clonotype was detected only a few times. The V gene is TRBV19, the J gene TRBJ2-7, with a tentative D call TRBD1 (7 bases). V lost 7 bases, J lost 2 bases, and 15 bases lay in between. Germline V lookup: CDR1 LNHDA, CDR2 SQIVND (reference sequence). The CDR3 has 14 amino acids. CDR3: CASTRRDRPYEQYF. CDR3 sequence (DNA): TGTGCCAGTACTAGGAGGGACAGACCCTACGAGCAGTACTTC.

This clonotype was detected a few times. The chain carries TRBV20-1 and TRBJ1-1, with 7 positions matching TRBD1. Per the germline V gene, CDR1 is DFQATT and CDR2 is SNEGSKA (reference sequence). The CDR3 is 13 amino acids. V lost 0 bases and J lost 9; bases outside the gene matches: 7. The CDR3: CSAREGGSRKAFF. The CDR3 bases are TGCAGTGCTAGAGAAGGGGGCAGCCGGAAAGCTTTCTTT.

This rearrangement joins TRBV7-9 to TRBJ2-2, with D perhaps TRBD2 (5 bases). The CDR3 is 16 residues long. CDR1 SEHNR and CDR2 FQNEAQ come from the germline V gene (reference sequence). V was shortened by 1 base and J by 0 bases, with 9 bases between the two germline ends. This CDR3 is CASSLGSGANTGELFF. The CDR3, as DNA: TGTGCCAGCAGCTTAGGGAGCGGAGCGAACACCGGGGAGCTGTTTTTT.

This clonotype was seen at least ten times. This chain connects TRBV7-2 to TRBJ2-5, with TRBD1 identical over 7 bases. Looked up from germline, CDR1 is SGHTA and CDR2 is FQGNSA. This CDR3 is built from 15 residues. V trimming: 5 bases; J trimming: 4 bases; junction bases outside the gene matches: 10. The CDR3 is CASSLGANRGETQYF. As DNA, the CDR3 is TGTGCCAGCAGCCTAGGGGCCAACAGGGGAGAGACCCAGTACTTC.

Many counts were recorded for this clonotype. The chain uses TRBV29-1 and TRBJ2-1; the match to TRBD1 covers 7 bases. This CDR3 is built from 16 residues. V lost 0 bases, J lost 5 bases, and 10 bases stayed unmatched. Germline loops: CDR1 SQVTM, CDR2 ANQGSEA. CDR3 in amino acids: CSVEDVGQTLNNEQFF. CDR3 coding DNA: TGCAGCGTTGAAGATGTGGGACAGACCCTGAACAATGAGCAGTTCTTC.

To note about this clonotype: Just one base apart from a much larger clone, this may be a read error. The chain is built from TRBV19 and TRBJ1-5; D gene ambiguous. This CDR3 spans 15 amino acids. Per the germline V gene, CDR1 is LNHDA and CDR2 is SQIVND (reference sequence). The CDR3 DNA sequence: TGTGCCATTAGTGTCCCCAGGCCGGGCAATCAGCCCCAGCATTTT. Protein: CAISVPRPGNQPQHF. The full variable domain, with the rest looked up from reference TRBV19 and TRBJ1-5, is DGGITQSPKYLFRKEGQNVTLSCEQNLNHDAMYWYRQDPGQGLRLIYYSQIVNDFQKGDIAEGYSVSREKKESFPLTVTSAQKNPTAFYLCAISVPRPGNQPQHFGDGTRLSIL.

The chain is built from TRBV29-1 and TRBJ2-1; 9 bases align to TRBD1. CDR1 and CDR2 from the germline V gene are SQVTM and ANQGSEA. CDR3 length equals 17 residues. Trimming at V came to 2 bases and at J to 8 bases, leaving 16 bases not matched to a gene. In nucleotides, the CDR3 is TGCAGCGTTGAATCTTGGTTGCCCGGGACAGGGTATGATGAGCAGTTCTTC. This translates into CSVESWLPGTGYDEQFF.

The V call is TRBV14, the J call TRBJ2-5; possible D gene TRBD2, 6 bases. The CDR3 totals 14 residues. Trimming took off 1 base at V and 7 bases at J, with 13 bases between the two ends. Per germline, CDR1 SGHDN and CDR2 FVKESK. For the CDR3, the DNA is TGTGCCAGCAGCCAAGCCTCTCTGGGGGGGACCCAGTACTTC. Its protein product is CASSQASLGGTQYF. The full variable domain, its missing parts supplied by reference TRBV14 and TRBJ2-5, is EAGVTQFPSHSVIEKGQTVTLRCDPISGHDNLYWYRRVMGKEIKFLLHFVKESKQDESGMPNNRFLAERTGGTYSTLKVQPAELEDSGVYFCASSQASLGGTQYFGPGTRLLVL.

This clonotype was seen a few times. The CDR3 spells CASSLDVANTEAFF. The CDR3 DNA sequence: TGTGCCAGCAGCTTGGACGTAGCGAACACTGAAGCTTTCTTT. The chain has TRBV5-5 and TRBJ1-1; D is unclear. CDR1 SGHKS and CDR2 YYEKEE come from the germline V gene (reference sequence). Trimming stripped 0 bases from V and 1 base from J, with 7 bases between. The CDR3 extends over 14 amino acids. Complete variable domain (other parts from reference TRBV5-5 and TRBJ1-1): DAGVTQSPTHLIKTRGQQVTLRCSPISGHKSVSWYQQVLGQGPQFIFQYYEKEERGRGNFPDRFSARQFPNYSSELNVNALLLGDSALYLCASSLDVANTEAFFGQGTRLTVV.

The table lists this clonotype with a few counts. The chain joins TRBV15 to TRBJ2-3, with 8 bases lining up with TRBD1. The CDR3 has 16 residues. Germline values: CDR1 LNHNV, CDR2 YYDKDF (reference sequence). Trimming removed 4 bases from V and 2 bases from J; junction bases left unmatched: 8. The CDR3 loop is CATSTYSGQDTDTQYF. CDR3 nucleotides: TGTGCCACCAGCACCTATTCGGGACAGGACACAGATACGCAGTATTTT.

On this clonotype: A much bigger clone sits one base away, suggesting this may be a read error. This sequence joins TRBV7-3 and TRBJ2-5, with D perhaps assigned TRBD1 or TRBD2 (5 bases each). Germline assignment: CDR1 SGHTA and CDR2 FQGTGA. The CDR3 loop spans 13 amino acids. The CDR3 loop is CANSLGVGETQYF. The CDR3 bases are TGTGCCAACAGCCTGGGGGTCGGGGAGACCCAGTACTTC.

This clonotype was counted between two and nine times. The chain couples TRBV28 to TRBJ2-1; D is perhaps TRBD1 or TRBD2 (5 bases each). The CDR3 runs to 16 residues. Germline CDR1 reads MDHEN; CDR2 reads SYDVKM. V lost 1 base and J lost 2, with 12 bases in between. The CDR3, as DNA: TGTGCCAGCAGTTTATTGAGGCAGGGACCCTACAATGAGCAGTTCTTC. Its protein is CASSLLRQGPYNEQFF.

CDR3: CASSSGQGPGGSSYNEQFF. The CDR3 nucleotides read TGTGCCAGCAGTTCCGGACAGGGCCCCGGAGGGAGCTCCTACAATGAGCAGTTCTTC. The chain uses TRBV25-1 and TRBJ2-1; 8 bases agree with TRBD1. The junction had 15 bases not matched to a gene; V was cut back by 5 bases and J by 0 bases. The CDR3 has 19 residues. Germline loops: CDR1 MGHDK, CDR2 SYGVNS. Full variable domain (rest looked up from reference TRBV25-1 and TRBJ2-1): EADIYQTPRYLVIGTGKKITLECSQTMGHDKMYWYQQDPGMELHLIHYSYGVNSTEKGDLSSESTVSRIRTEHFPLTLESARPSHTSQYLCASSSGQGPGGSSYNEQFFGPGTRLTVL.